The 5 T cell receptor beta chains presented below share a single source sample, sequenced in a study of CD8+ T cells in alopecia areata. Investigators isolated RNA and reverse transcribed it into cDNA to act as the sequencing template. Data came from immunoSEQ multiplex PCR; TCRdb stores just in-frame clones and leaves some out. The sample lists 100,000 to 150,000 clones, over 55% occurring once. As for treatment: oral pan-JAK inhibitor, 5-10 mg twice daily. Sequenced here: CD4+ T cells sorted from blood, sampled at week 4, from a patient treated with tofacitinib. All receptors derive from a human donor with alopecia areata.

This chain connects TRBV6-5 to TRBJ2-5, with 9 bases identical to TRBD2. The CDR3 runs 13 residues. J gave up 11 bases and V 2 bases, and 6 bases lay outside the gene matches. CDR1 is MNHEY, CDR2 SVGAGI, per germline. CDR3 protein: CASSYGSSGGQYF. CDR3 nucleotides: TGTGCCAGCAGTTACGGGAGTAGCGGGGGTCAGTACTTC.

This chain uses TRBV27 with TRBJ1-2, with D possibly matching TRBD1 (6 bases). This CDR3 is 13 amino acids long. Germline assignment: CDR1 MNHEY and CDR2 SMNVEV (reference sequence). Trimming cost V 3 bases and J 9 bases, with 14 bases left between them. The chain's CDR3 is CASSFGPGGSYTF. CDR3 DNA sequence: TGTGCCAGCAGTTTTGGTCCGGGGGGCAGCTACACCTTC.

This chain connects TRBV30 to TRBJ1-3, with D possibly matching TRBD1 (6 bases). Trimming pared 6 bases from V and 0 bases from J, leaving 12 bases between. CDR1 is GTSNPN, CDR2 SVGIG, per germline (reference sequence). The CDR3 length is 14 residues. CDR3: CACYRVPSGNTIYF. In DNA, the CDR3 is TGTGCCTGTTACAGGGTTCCCTCTGGAAACACCATATATTTT.

This chain uses TRBV7-8 with TRBJ1-5, with TRBD1 matching 8 bases. CDR1 is SGHVS and CDR2 is FQNEAQ in the germline V gene. The CDR3 consists of 14 residues. Trimming took 5 bases from V and 2 from J; bases not matched to a gene: 2. In DNA form, the CDR3 reads TGTGCCAGCAGCCCGGGACAGGGCAATCAGCCCCAGCATTTT. Translating gives CASSPGQGNQPQHF.

The chain uses TRBV29-1 and TRBJ1-1, with D possibly matching TRBD1 (6 bases). V was clipped by 4 bases and J by 1 base, with 13 bases between them. CDR1 SQVTM and CDR2 ANQGSEA come from the germline V gene. This CDR3 region has 14 residues. CDR3: CSVGQGSRNTEAFF. The CDR3 nucleotides read TGCAGCGTTGGGCAGGGGTCCCGGAACACTGAAGCTTTCTTT.